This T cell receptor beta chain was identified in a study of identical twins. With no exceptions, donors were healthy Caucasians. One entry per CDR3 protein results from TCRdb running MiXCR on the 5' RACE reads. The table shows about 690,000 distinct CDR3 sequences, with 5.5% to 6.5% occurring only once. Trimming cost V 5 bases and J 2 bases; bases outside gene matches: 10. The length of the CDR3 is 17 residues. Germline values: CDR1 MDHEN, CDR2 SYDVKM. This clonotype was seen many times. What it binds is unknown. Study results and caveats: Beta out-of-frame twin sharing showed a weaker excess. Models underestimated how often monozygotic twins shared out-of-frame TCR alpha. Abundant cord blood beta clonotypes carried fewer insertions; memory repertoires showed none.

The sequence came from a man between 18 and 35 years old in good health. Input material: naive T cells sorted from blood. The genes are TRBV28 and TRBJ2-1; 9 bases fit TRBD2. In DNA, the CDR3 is TGTGCCAGCAGTGACCTAGCGGGAAGAGACGCCTACAATGAGCAGTTCTTC. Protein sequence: CASSDLAGRDAYNEQFF.